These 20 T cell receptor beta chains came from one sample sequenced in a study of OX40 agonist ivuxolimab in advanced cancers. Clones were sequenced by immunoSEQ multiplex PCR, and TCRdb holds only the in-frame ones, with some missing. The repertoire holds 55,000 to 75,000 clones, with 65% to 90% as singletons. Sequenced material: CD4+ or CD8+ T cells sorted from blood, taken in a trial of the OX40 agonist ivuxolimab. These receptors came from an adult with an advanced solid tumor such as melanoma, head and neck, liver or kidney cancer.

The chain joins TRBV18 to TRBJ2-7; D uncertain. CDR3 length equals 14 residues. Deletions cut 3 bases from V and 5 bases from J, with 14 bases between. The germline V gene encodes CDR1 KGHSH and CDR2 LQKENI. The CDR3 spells CASSPSTGLNEQYF. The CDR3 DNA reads TGTGCCAGCTCACCTTCGACGGGCCTGAACGAGCAGTACTTC.

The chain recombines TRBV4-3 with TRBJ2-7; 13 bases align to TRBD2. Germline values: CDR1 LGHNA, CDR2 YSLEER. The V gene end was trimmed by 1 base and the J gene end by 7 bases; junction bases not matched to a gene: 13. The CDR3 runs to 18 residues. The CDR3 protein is CASSQVGLAGVFPGEQYF. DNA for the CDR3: TGCGCCAGCAGCCAAGTCGGACTAGCGGGGGTCTTCCCGGGGGAGCAGTACTTC.

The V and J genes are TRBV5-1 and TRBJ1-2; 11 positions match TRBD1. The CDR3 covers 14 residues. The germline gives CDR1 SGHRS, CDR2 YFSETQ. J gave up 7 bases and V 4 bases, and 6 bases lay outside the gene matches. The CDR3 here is CASSPDRGQSGYTF. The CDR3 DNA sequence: TGCGCCAGCAGCCCGGACAGGGGGCAGAGTGGCTACACCTTC. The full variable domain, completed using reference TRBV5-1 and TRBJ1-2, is KAGVTQTPRYLIKTRGQQVTLSCSPISGHRSVSWYQQTPGQGLQFLFEYFSETQRNKGNFPGRFSGRQFSNSRSEMNVSTLELGDSALYLCASSPDRGQSGYTFGSGTRLTVV.

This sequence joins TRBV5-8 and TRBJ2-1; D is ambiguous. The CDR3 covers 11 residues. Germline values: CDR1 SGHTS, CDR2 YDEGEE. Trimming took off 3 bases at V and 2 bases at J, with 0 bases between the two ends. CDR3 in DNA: TGTGCCAGCAGCTCCTACAATGAGCAGTTCTTC. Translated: CASSSYNEQFF.

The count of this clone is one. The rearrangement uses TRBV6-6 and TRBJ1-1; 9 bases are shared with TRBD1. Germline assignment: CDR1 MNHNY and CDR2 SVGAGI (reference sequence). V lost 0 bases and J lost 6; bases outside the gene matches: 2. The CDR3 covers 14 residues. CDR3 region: CASSYSGQGPEAFF. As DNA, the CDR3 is TGTGCCAGCAGTTACTCGGGACAGGGCCCTGAAGCTTTCTTT.

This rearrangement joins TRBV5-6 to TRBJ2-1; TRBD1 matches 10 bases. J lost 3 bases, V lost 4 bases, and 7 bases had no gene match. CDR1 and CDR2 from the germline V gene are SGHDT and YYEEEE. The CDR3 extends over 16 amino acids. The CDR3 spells CASSAEGTGVYNEQFF. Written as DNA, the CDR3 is TGTGCCAGCAGCGCGGAGGGGACAGGGGTCTACAATGAGCAGTTCTTC.

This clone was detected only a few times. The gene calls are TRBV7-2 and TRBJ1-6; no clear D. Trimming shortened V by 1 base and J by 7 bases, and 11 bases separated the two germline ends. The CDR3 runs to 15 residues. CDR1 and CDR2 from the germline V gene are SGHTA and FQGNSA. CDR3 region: CASSLVWGGNSPLHF. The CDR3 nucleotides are TGTGCCAGCAGCTTAGTCTGGGGAGGCAATTCACCCCTCCACTTT.

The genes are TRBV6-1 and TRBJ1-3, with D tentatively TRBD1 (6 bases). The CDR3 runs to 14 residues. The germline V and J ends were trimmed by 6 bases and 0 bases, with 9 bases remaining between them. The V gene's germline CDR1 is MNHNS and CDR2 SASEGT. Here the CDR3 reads CASSGGGSGNTIYF. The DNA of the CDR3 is TGTGCCAGCAGCGGAGGGGGCTCTGGAAACACCATATATTTT.

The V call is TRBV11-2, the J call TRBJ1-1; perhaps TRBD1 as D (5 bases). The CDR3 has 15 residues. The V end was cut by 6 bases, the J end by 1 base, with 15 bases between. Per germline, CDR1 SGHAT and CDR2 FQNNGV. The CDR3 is CASRTTVTGNTEAFF. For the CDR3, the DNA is TGTGCCAGCAGGACAACCGTCACAGGGAACACTGAAGCTTTCTTT.

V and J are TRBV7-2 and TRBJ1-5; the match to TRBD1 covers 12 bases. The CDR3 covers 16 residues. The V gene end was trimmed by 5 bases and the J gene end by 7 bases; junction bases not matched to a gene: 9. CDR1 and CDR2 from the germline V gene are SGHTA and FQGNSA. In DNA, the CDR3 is TGTGCCAGCAGCGAACCGGGACAGGGGGCCCGGCAGCCCCAGCATTTT. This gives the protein CASSEPGQGARQPQHF.

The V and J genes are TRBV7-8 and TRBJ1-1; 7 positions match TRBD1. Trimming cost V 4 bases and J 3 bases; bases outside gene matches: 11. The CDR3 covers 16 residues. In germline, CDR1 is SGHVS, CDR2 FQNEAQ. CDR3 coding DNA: TGTGCCAGCAGCTCCAGGGGGACCAGACGTTACACTGAAGCTTTCTTT. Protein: CASSSRGTRRYTEAFF.

Here the CDR3 reads CASSVTRDLRNQPQHF. DNA for the CDR3: TGTGCCAGCAGCGTAACCCGGGACCTTCGAAATCAGCCCCAGCATTTT. The chain joins TRBV9 to TRBJ1-5; TRBD1 is a possible D gene (5 bases). Trimming removed 1 base at V and 4 bases at J, with 15 bases between. The CDR3 is 16 residues long. The germline gives CDR1 SGDLS, CDR2 YYNGEE.

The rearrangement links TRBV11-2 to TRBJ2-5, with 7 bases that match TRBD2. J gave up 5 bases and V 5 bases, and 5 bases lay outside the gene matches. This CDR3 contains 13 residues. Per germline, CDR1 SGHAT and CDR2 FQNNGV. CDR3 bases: TGTGCCAGCAGCCGTGAGGGAGGGGAGACCCAGTACTTC. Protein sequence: CASSREGGETQYF.

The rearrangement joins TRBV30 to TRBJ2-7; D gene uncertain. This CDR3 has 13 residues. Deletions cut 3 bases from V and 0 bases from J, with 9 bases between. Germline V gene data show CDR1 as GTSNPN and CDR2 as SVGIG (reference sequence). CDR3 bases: TGTGCCTGGAGCGAAGACACCTCCTACGAGCAGTACTTC. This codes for CAWSEDTSYEQYF.

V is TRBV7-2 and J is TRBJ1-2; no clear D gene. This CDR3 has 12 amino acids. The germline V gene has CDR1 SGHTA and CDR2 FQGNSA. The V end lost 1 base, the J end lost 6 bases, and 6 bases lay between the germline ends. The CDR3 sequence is CASSLVRDGYTF. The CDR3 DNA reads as TGTGCCAGCAGCTTAGTGCGGGATGGCTACACCTTC.

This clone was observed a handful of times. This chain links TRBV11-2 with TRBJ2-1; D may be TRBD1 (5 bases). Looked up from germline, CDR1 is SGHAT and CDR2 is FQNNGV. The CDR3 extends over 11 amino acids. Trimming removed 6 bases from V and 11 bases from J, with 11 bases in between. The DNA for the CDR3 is TGTGCCAGCAGGGATGTGGGGCAGCAGTTCTTC. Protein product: CASRDVGQQFF. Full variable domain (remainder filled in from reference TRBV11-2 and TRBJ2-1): EAGVAQSPRYKIIEKRQSVAFWCNPISGHATLYWYQQILGQGPKLLIQFQNNGVVDDSQLPKDRFSAERLKGVDSTLKIQPAKLEDSAVYLCASRDVGQQFFGPGTRLTVL.

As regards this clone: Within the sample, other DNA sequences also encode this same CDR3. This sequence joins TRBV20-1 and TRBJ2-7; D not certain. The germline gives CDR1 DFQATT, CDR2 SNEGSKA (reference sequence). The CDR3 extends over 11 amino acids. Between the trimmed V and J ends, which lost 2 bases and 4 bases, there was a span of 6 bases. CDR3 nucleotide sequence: TGCAGTGCTAGAACGACGTACGAGCAGTACTTC. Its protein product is CSARTTYEQYF.

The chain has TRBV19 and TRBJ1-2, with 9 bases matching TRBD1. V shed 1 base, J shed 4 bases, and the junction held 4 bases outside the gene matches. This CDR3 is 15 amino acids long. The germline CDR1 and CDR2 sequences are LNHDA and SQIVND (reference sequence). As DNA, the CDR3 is TGTGCCAGTAGTATAGGGGACAGGGTTTTCTATGGCTACACCTTC. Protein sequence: CASSIGDRVFYGYTF.

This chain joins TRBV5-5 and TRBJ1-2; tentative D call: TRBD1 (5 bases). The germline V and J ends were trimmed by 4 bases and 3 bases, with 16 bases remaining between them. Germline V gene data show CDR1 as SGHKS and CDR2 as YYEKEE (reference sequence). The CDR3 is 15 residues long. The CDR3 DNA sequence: TGTGCCAGCAGCCCGGGACCCGGGGTTGACTATGGCTACACCTTC. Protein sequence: CASSPGPGVDYGYTF.

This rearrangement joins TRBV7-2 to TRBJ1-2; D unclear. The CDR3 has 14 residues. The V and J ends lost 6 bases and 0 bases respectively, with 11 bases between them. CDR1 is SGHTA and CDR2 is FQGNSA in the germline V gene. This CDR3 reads CASSRVAANYGYTF. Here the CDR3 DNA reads TGTGCCAGCAGTAGGGTGGCAGCTAACTATGGCTACACCTTC.